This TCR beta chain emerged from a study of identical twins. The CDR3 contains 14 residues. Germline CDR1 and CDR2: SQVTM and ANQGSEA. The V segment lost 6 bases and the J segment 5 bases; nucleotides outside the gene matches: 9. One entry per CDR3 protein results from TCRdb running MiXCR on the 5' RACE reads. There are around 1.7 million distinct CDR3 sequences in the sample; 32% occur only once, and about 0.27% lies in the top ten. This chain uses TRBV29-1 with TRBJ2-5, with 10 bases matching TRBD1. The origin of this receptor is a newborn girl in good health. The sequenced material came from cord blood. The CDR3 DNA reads TGCAGCGTCTACTCGACGACAGGGGGCGAGACCCAGTACTTC. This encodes CSVYSTTGGETQYF.